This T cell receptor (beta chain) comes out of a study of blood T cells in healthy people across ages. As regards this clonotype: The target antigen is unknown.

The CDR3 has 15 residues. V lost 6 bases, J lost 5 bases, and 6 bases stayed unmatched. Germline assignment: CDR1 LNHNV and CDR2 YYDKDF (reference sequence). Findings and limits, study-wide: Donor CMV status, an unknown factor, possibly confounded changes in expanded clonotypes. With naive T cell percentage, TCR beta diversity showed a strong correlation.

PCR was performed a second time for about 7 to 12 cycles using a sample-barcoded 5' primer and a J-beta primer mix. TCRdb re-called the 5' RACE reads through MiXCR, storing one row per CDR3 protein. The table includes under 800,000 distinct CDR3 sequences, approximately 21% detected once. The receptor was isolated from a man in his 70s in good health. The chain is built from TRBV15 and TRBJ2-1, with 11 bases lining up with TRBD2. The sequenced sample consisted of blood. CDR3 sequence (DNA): TGTGCCACCAGAAGTGGGACTAGCGGAAACAATGAGCAGTTCTTC. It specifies CATRSGTSGNNEQFF.